This T cell receptor beta chain is drawn from a study of blood T cell repertoires in COVID-19. Study-level background: The origin of the acute and convalescent COVID-19 samples was the United States, Italy and Spain.

This clone was seen a handful of times. Seattle patient enrollment occurred during active infection, with longitudinal follow-up thereafter. Original methodology: The authors estimated nucleated cell counts from reference gene primer amplification. Assay used: immunoSEQ multiplex PCR; TCRdb lists only in-frame clones, some missing. V, J and clone size are those of that table, while D and trimming were read from the DNA. In the table there are about 330,000 clones, 87% of which are singletons. Sequencing input: peripheral blood. The clonotype was recovered from a man younger than 45 with COVID-19, enrolled during active disease.

CDR3 DNA sequence: TGTGCCAGCAGTTTGCTAGCGGGAGGGGCGTACGAGCAGTACTTC. Encoded protein: CASSLLAGGAYEQYF. The rearrangement links TRBV28 to TRBJ2-7; 12 nucleotides align to TRBD2. Germline V lookup: CDR1 MDHEN, CDR2 SYDVKM. The V segment lost 3 bases and the J segment 4 bases; nucleotides outside the gene matches: 4. This CDR3 region has 15 residues.